Sequencing of this TCR beta chain was carried out in a study of identifying expanded T cells in peripheral blood. Study-level results: Roughly 1.2 clones differed between technical replicates, versus approximately 16 and 20 over time. Approximately 2-week clone count variance significantly increased as total template count grew.

Healthy donors had no documented immune events, such as infections, while sampled. Germline-derived CDR1 and CDR2 are MGHRA and YSYEKL. The CDR3 consists of 16 residues. V lost 0 bases to trimming and J lost 0 bases, with 9 bases between them. As concerns this clone: Antigen unknown.

Only in-frame clones appear in the TCRdb table, and some are missing; sequencing was by immunoSEQ multiplex PCR. The table records 100,000 to 150,000 clones, 65% to 90% of them present only once. The specimen sequenced was blood. The clonotype was recovered from a person aged 18 to 70 in good health. The chain employs TRBV4-1 and TRBJ2-1, with TRBD1 as a possible D gene (6 bases). The CDR3 sequence: CASSQEGQSSYNEQFF. In nucleotides, the CDR3 is TGCGCCAGCAGCCAAGAAGGACAGAGCTCCTACAATGAGCAGTTCTTC.